This T cell receptor (beta chain) was sequenced in a study of T cells in Graves' hyperthyroidism and ophthalmopathy. Study overall: Peripheral blood was acquired at first diagnosis, ahead of any therapy whatsoever. Study outcomes and limitations: In blood, most of the thyroid clonotypes expanded above 0.001 were also present.

Amplified regions were TCR beta CDR3 sequences from RNA transcripts. With the HTBI primer set, the TCR CDR3 went through a first round of RT-PCR. TCRdb called the multiplex PCR reads again in MiXCR, with one record for every CDR3 protein. The sample shows around 520,000 distinct CDR3 sequences, 11% to 15% of them seen only once. Details on this clonotype: The target antigen is unknown.

Germline V gene lookup returns CDR1 DFQATT and CDR2 SNEGSKA (reference sequence). The CDR3 runs to 12 residues. Trimming took 4 bases from V and 5 from J, leaving 11 bases between them. Sequenced: blood. The genes are TRBV20-1 and TRBJ1-2, with unresolved D. The source of this sequence is a woman aged 40 to 50 with Graves' hyperthyroidism. The CDR3 nucleotides are TGCAGTGCTATGGAACTGGGGTATGGCTACACCTTC. Translating gives CSAMELGYGYTF.